The clone carrying this T cell receptor beta chain was detected ten times or more. What it binds is unknown. TCRdb re-called the multiplex PCR reads through MiXCR, storing one row per CDR3 protein. The sample lists approximately 20,000 distinct CDR3 sequences, roughly 43% seen once, with 15% to 20% in the top ten. Germline values: CDR1 MNHEY, CDR2 SMNVEV (reference sequence). The CDR3 covers 17 residues. Trimming cost V 4 bases and J 0 bases; bases outside gene matches: 4. The sample originates from a study of breast tumors, draining lymph nodes, adjacent tissues. Points from the study as a whole: Luminal-like breast cancer showed significantly higher tumor–nontumor repertoire similarity than basal-like.

This receptor was taken from a female donor with breast cancer. Some clones in this sample may be carry-over from other donors' samples. The sequenced sample was breast tumor tissue. The chain couples TRBV27 to TRBJ2-7, with TRBD2 identical over 15 bases. CDR3 nucleotides: TGTGCCAGCAGTTCTAGGACTAGCGGGAGGGACTCCTACGAGCAGTACTTC. Translation gives CASSSRTSGRDSYEQYF.